The 27 T cell receptor beta chains in this list originate from one sample, sequenced in a study of cytomegalovirus exposure and HLA in healthy donors. This PCR relied on a set of 60 Vbeta primers and 13 Jbeta primers. This table comes from immunoSEQ multiplex PCR, and its TCRdb copy is limited to in-frame clones, with some not included. The sample comprises 95,000 to 150,000 clones, more than 65% of which are singletons, and 13% rests with the top ten. Sequenced sample: PBMCs. Receptors originate from a woman in her forties in good health and CMV-seropositive.

The rearrangement joins TRBV7-3 to TRBJ2-7, with 9 bases fitting TRBD2. This CDR3 contains 13 residues. The germline V gene has CDR1 SGHTA and CDR2 FQGTGA. V lost 3 bases, J lost 5 bases, and 2 bases stayed unmatched. This CDR3 is CASSFLAGDEQYF. For the CDR3, the DNA is TGTGCCAGCAGCTTTTTAGCGGGAGACGAGCAGTACTTC.

The J gene is TRBJ1-2, the V gene TRBV6-4; TRBD1 is a possible D gene (6 bases). There are 13 residues in the CDR3. Germline V gene data show CDR1 as MRHNA and CDR2 as SNTAGT. V gave up 5 bases and J gave up 7 bases, with 14 bases separating them. CDR3 loop: CASSPDRRGGYTF. The CDR3 bases are TGTGCCAGCAGTCCCGACAGGAGAGGTGGCTACACCTTC.

The V and J genes are TRBV6-6 and TRBJ2-3; D may be TRBD2 (5 bases). Trimming took off 11 bases at V and 2 bases at J, with 8 bases between the two ends. There are 11 residues in the CDR3. Germline lookup yields CDR1 MNHNY and CDR2 SVGAGI (reference sequence). The CDR3 is CAGGNTDTQYF. CDR3 bases: TGTGCCGGAGGAAACACAGATACGCAGTATTTT.

This sequence joins TRBV25-1 and TRBJ2-1, with D tentatively TRBD2 (6 bases). Germline CDR1 is MGHDK and CDR2 is SYGVNS. Trimming left V 4 bases short and J 0 bases short, with 13 bases between. CDR3 length: 16 amino acids. CDR3 sequence (DNA): TGTGCCAGCAGTGGGGACTCTTTCAGCTCCTACAATGAGCAGTTCTTC. The encoded protein is CASSGDSFSSYNEQFF.

J is TRBJ2-5 and V is TRBV18, with 8 nucleotides matching TRBD1. The J segment lost 5 bases and the V segment lost 2 bases, leaving 10 bases of the junction unmatched. The V gene's germline CDR1 is KGHSH and CDR2 LQKENI. The CDR3 length is 16 residues. The CDR3 nucleotides are TGTGCCAGCTCACCAGGACAGGGTCGAGGGGGTGAGACCCAGTACTTC. Residues: CASSPGQGRGGETQYF.

The V gene is TRBV11-1, the J gene TRBJ2-5; possibly TRBD2 for D (5 bases). The CDR3 extends over 12 amino acids. Trimming left V 3 bases short and J 5 bases short, with 7 bases between. Germline V gives CDR1 SGHAT, CDR2 FQDESV (reference sequence). CDR3 DNA: TGTGCCAGCAGCTTCGGAGGTGAGACCCAGTACTTC. Translated, it gives CASSFGGETQYF.

This chain links TRBV9 with TRBJ2-3; weak D call: TRBD2 (5 bases). V shed 1 base and J shed 4 bases, with 10 bases lying between them. Germline lookup yields CDR1 SGDLS and CDR2 YYNGEE. The CDR3 covers 14 residues. The CDR3 sequence: CASSVKGGADTQYF. The CDR3 nucleotides read TGTGCCAGCAGCGTAAAAGGAGGTGCAGATACGCAGTATTTT.

This rearrangement joins TRBV4-1 to TRBJ2-1; 9 bases agree with TRBD1. The CDR3 loop spans 16 amino acids. Losses at the gene ends were 4 bases for V and 5 bases for J; bases not matched to a gene: 9. The germline gives CDR1 MGHRA, CDR2 YSYEKL. The CDR3 region is CASSLGLGQGNNEQFF. In DNA form, the CDR3 reads TGCGCCAGCAGCCTAGGCCTTGGACAGGGGAACAATGAGCAGTTCTTC.

The J gene is TRBJ2-1, the V gene TRBV28; D not certain. The CDR3 loop spans 15 amino acids. V lost 6 bases to trimming and J lost 0 bases, with 12 bases between them. The germline V gene has CDR1 MDHEN and CDR2 SYDVKM. CDR3 nucleotides: TGTGCCAGCAGACGACTCCTGAGCTCCTACAATGAGCAGTTCTTC. Its translation is CASRRLLSSYNEQFF.

The V call is TRBV30, the J call TRBJ2-3, with TRBD1 as a possible D gene (5 bases). Between the trimmed V and J ends, which lost 0 bases and 0 bases, there was a span of 10 bases. CDR1 is GTSNPN and CDR2 is SVGIG in the germline V gene (reference sequence). The CDR3 is 15 amino acids. CDR3 coding DNA: TGTGCCTGGAGTGTGGGGCGGTCTAGCACAGATACGCAGTATTTT. Its protein is CAWSVGRSSTDTQYF.

CDR3 sequence (DNA): TGCGCCAGCAGCGCGGGTGGGACAGGGGGTCGGGAGCAGTACTTC. Translation gives CASSAGGTGGREQYF. The J gene is TRBJ2-7, the V gene TRBV5-1, with TRBD1 matching over 11 bases. The trim removed 4 bases at V and 7 bases at J, leaving 10 bases unmatched. Germline V lookup: CDR1 SGHRS, CDR2 YFSETQ. The CDR3 loop spans 15 amino acids.

The chain joins TRBV5-6 to TRBJ1-1; 7 bases fit TRBD1. The CDR3 spans 17 residues. Per germline, CDR1 SGHDT and CDR2 YYEEEE. The trim removed 4 bases at V and 0 bases at J, leaving 12 bases unmatched. CDR3 loop: CASSPTGTALMNTEAFF. CDR3 nucleotide sequence: TGTGCCAGCAGCCCGACCGGGACAGCCTTAATGAACACTGAAGCTTTCTTT.

The V call is TRBV30, the J call TRBJ2-7; perhaps TRBD1 as D (6 bases). V shed 2 bases and J shed 3 bases, with 11 bases lying between them. Germline assignment: CDR1 GTSNPN and CDR2 SVGIG (reference sequence). This CDR3 has 13 residues. The CDR3 spells CAWSLTGNYEQYF. In DNA form, the CDR3 reads TGTGCCTGGAGTTTGACAGGAAACTACGAGCAGTACTTC.

The genes are TRBV9 and TRBJ2-1, with TRBD2 matching over 8 bases. The V and J ends lost 0 bases and 7 bases, in that order; junction bases with no gene match: 12. There are 17 residues in the CDR3. In germline, CDR1 is SGDLS, CDR2 YYNGEE. CDR3 bases: TGTGCCAGCAGCGTAGGGGGATCGAGCGGGAGTGTGAATGAGCAGTTCTTC. It codes for CASSVGGSSGSVNEQFF. The whole variable domain, filled in from reference TRBV9 and TRBJ2-1, reads DSGVTQTPKHLITATGQRVTLRCSPRSGDLSVYWYQQSLDQGLQFLIQYYNGEERAKGNILERFSAQQFPDLHSELNLSSLELGDSALYFCASSVGGSSGSVNEQFFGPGTRLTVL.

The chain combines TRBV2 with TRBJ2-3; 13 nucleotides align to TRBD2. The junction had 3 bases not matched to a gene; V was cut back by 5 bases and J by 1 base. CDR1 and CDR2 from the germline V gene are SNHLY and FYNNEI. This CDR3 region has 16 residues. The CDR3 loop is CASSPGTSGGTDTQYF. The CDR3 nucleotides read TGTGCCAGCAGTCCAGGGACTAGCGGGGGCACAGATACGCAGTATTTT.

J is TRBJ2-5 and V is TRBV11-2; 8 nucleotides match TRBD1. Per germline, CDR1 SGHAT and CDR2 FQNNGV. Unmatched junction bases numbered 7, after V lost 3 bases and J lost 4 bases. CDR3 length: 15 residues. CDR3 region: CASSLQGAQGETQYF. The CDR3, as DNA: TGTGCCAGCAGCTTGCAGGGGGCGCAGGGAGAGACCCAGTACTTC.

V is TRBV27 and J is TRBJ1-1; no clear D. CDR3 length equals 16 residues. The germline V gene encodes CDR1 MNHEY and CDR2 SMNVEV (reference sequence). Between the trimmed V and J ends, which lost 5 bases and 0 bases, there was a span of 16 bases. The CDR3 is CASSVQSLSLNTEAFF. In DNA, the CDR3 is TGTGCCAGCAGTGTACAGAGTCTAAGTCTGAACACTGAAGCTTTCTTT.

This clone showed up just a few times. The rearrangement uses TRBV29-1 and TRBJ1-2; 7 bases align to TRBD1. V was clipped by 1 base and J by 10 bases; unmatched bases: 9. CDR1 is SQVTM, CDR2 ANQGSEA, per germline. CDR3 size: 13 residues. The CDR3 region has the DNA TGCAGCGTTGAAGGCCCCGGTCAGGGGGTCTACACCTTC. Amino acids: CSVEGPGQGVYTF.

This clone was seen a handful of times. The J gene is TRBJ2-7, the V gene TRBV11-2, with 12 bases lining up with TRBD2. Trimming removed 5 bases from V and 7 bases from J; junction bases left unmatched: 0. There are 12 residues in the CDR3. In germline, CDR1 is SGHAT, CDR2 FQNNGV. The CDR3 loop is CASSGTSGEQYF. In nucleotides, the CDR3 is TGTGCCAGCAGCGGGACTAGCGGGGAGCAGTACTTC.

This clone was seen once. The CDR3 reads CASSYSLWSEQYF. The CDR3 region has the DNA TGTGCCAGCAGTTACTCACTTTGGTCCGAGCAGTACTTC. The rearrangement joins TRBV6-6 to TRBJ2-7; D uncertain. CDR1 is MNHNY and CDR2 is SVGAGI in the germline V gene (reference sequence). Trimming stripped 0 bases from V and 6 bases from J, with 9 bases between. The CDR3 loop spans 13 amino acids.

The chain is built from TRBV6-1 and TRBJ2-6, with unresolved D. The CDR3 runs to 13 residues. In germline, CDR1 is MNHNS, CDR2 SASEGT. V was trimmed by 7 bases and J by 3 bases, leaving 7 bases between them. The CDR3 protein is CASKPLGANVLTF. The CDR3, as DNA: TGTGCCAGCAAGCCGCTTGGGGCCAACGTCCTGACTTTC.

This clone was seen only a few times. V usage is TRBV6-6 and J usage is TRBJ2-7, with 8 bases identical to TRBD1. The CDR3 consists of 15 residues. Germline V lookup: CDR1 MNHNY, CDR2 SVGAGI (reference sequence). The J segment lost 7 bases and the V segment lost 2 bases, leaving 10 bases of the junction unmatched. This CDR3 is CASSYRGQVGGEQYF. CDR3 sequence (DNA): TGTGCCAGCAGTTACCGGGGACAGGTAGGAGGAGAGCAGTACTTC.

CDR3 amino acids: CAISEEVSYEQYF. The CDR3 nucleotides read TGTGCCATCAGTGAAGAAGTCTCCTACGAGCAGTACTTC. The chain employs TRBV10-3 and TRBJ2-5; D ambiguous. The better agreement between TRBJ2-7 and the DNA end casts doubt on the J call. Germline CDR1 reads ENHRY; CDR2 reads SYGVKD. This CDR3 comprises 13 residues.

V and J are TRBV10-3 and TRBJ1-1; 10 bases match TRBD1. Per the germline V gene, CDR1 is ENHRY and CDR2 is SYGVKD. This CDR3 has 13 amino acids. Trimming took 4 bases from V and 6 from J; bases not matched to a gene: 2. The CDR3 nucleotides read TGTGCCATCAGTGGACAGGGGGCGGCTGAAGCTTTCTTT. This translates into CAISGQGAAEAFF.

The chain joins TRBV6-1 to TRBJ1-3, with unresolved D. V lost 6 bases and J 0 bases, leaving 6 bases between the germline ends. Germline V gene sequence: CDR1 MNHNS, CDR2 SASEGT. The CDR3 spans 13 residues. The CDR3 loop reads CASRGLSGNTIYF. The CDR3, as DNA: TGTGCCAGCAGGGGCCTCTCTGGAAACACCATATATTTT.

The rearrangement links TRBV9 to TRBJ1-4; D ambiguous. The V and J ends lost 4 bases and 8 bases respectively, with 15 bases between them. Per germline, CDR1 SGDLS and CDR2 YYNGEE. This CDR3 contains 14 residues. Here the CDR3 DNA reads TGTGCCAGCAGCCCCTTAGGTTCAGGCGAAAAACTGTTTTTT. Its translation: CASSPLGSGEKLFF.

This chain joins TRBV12-5 and TRBJ2-5; TRBD2 matches at 7 bases. CDR1 is LGHNT and CDR2 is FRNRAP in the germline V gene. V lost 3 bases, J lost 4 bases, and 5 bases stayed unmatched. The CDR3 sequence is 14 residues long. CDR3 nucleotides: TGTGCTAGTGGTTTTGGGGGGGACCGAGAGACCCAGTACTTC. Protein: CASGFGGDRETQYF.